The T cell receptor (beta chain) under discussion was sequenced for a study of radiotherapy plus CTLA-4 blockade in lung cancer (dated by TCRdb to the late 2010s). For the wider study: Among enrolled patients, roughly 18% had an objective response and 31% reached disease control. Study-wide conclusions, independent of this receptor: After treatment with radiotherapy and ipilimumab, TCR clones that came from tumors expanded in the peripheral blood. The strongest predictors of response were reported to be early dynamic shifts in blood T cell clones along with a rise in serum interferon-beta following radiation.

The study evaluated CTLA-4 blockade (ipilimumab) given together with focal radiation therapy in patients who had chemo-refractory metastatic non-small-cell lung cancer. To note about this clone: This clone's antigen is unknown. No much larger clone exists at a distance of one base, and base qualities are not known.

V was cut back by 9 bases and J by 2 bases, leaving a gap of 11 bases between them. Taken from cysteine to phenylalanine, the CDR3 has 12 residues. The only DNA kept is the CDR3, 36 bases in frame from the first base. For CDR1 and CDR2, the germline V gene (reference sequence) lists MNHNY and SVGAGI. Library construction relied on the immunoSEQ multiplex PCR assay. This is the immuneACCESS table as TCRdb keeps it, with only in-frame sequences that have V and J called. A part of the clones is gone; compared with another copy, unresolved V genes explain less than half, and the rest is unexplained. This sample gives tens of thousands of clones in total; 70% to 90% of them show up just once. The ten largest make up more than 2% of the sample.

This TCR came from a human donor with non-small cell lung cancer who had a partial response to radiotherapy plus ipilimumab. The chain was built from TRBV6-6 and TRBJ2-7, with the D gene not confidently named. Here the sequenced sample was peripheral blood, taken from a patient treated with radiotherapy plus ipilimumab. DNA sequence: TGTGCCAGTTTTTCGGAGACCTACGAGCAGTACTTC. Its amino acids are CASFSETYEQYF.